Here is one T cell receptor beta chain with its context. This sample stems from a study of Ad26.COV2.S vaccination and SARS-CoV-2 variants. The data were produced by immunoSEQ multiplex PCR, yet TCRdb's version contains in-frame clones alone and is incomplete. This sample yields about 350,000 clones, of which about 85% are seen a single time; around 5.8% belongs to the top ten. Treatment noted: around 19 received Ad26.COV2.S at low or high dose, single or two shots; roughly 5 received placebo; per-sample allocation not given. The samples were gathered on day 63 after the first injection of vaccine or placebo. The sample consisted of peripheral blood, taken in a trial of Ad26.COV2.S vaccine versus placebo. The sequence was collected from a person aged 18-60 years who received the Ad26.COV2.S COVID-19 vaccine or a placebo.

CDR3 loop: CATRNTGGLAFF. CDR3 in DNA: TGTGCCACCCGAAATACAGGGGGTCTGGCTTTCTTT. V usage is TRBV15 and J usage is TRBJ1-1, with 8 bases aligning to TRBD1. The J segment lost 11 bases and the V segment lost 8 bases, leaving 10 bases of the junction unmatched. Looked up from germline, CDR1 is LNHNV and CDR2 is YYDKDF (reference sequence). The CDR3 runs to 12 residues.